The 20 T cell receptor beta chains presented below share a single source sample, sequenced in a study of chemoradiotherapy in HPV16-positive cancers. Repertoires were generated with immunoSEQ multiplex PCR, while TCRdb's copy carries only in-frame clones and drops some. The sample carries 16,000 or so clones, about three quarters recorded once. Sampling was conducted from a patient who underwent chemoradiotherapy. The receptors shown here come from a human donor with HPV-associated anogenital cancer.

The rearrangement uses TRBV5-1 and TRBJ1-6, with D hard to call. V was clipped by 0 bases and J by 6 bases, with 13 bases between them. There are 16 residues in the CDR3. Germline CDR1 is SGHRS and CDR2 is YFSETQ. The CDR3 is CASSLGGNSRNSPLHF. The CDR3 DNA follows: TGCGCCAGCAGCTTGGGGGGTAATTCCCGTAATTCACCCCTCCACTTT.

V and J are TRBV4-2 and TRBJ1-5; 8 nucleotides align to TRBD1. V trimming: 1 base; J trimming: 7 bases; junction bases outside the gene matches: 6. The CDR3 covers 15 residues. CDR1 is LGHNA and CDR2 is YNFKEQ in the germline V gene. CDR3 in DNA: TGTGCCAGCAGCCAAGGAGGACAGGGACAACAGCCCCAGCATTTT. This codes for CASSQGGQGQQPQHF.

The rearrangement joins TRBV7-3 to TRBJ2-1; 9 bases agree with TRBD2. V lost 4 bases, J lost 4 bases, and 8 bases stayed unmatched. The CDR3 contains 16 residues. The germline V gene encodes CDR1 SGHTA and CDR2 FQGTGA. CDR3 nucleotides: TGTGCCAGCAGCTCCCGTAGTAGCGGGGGATACAATGAGCAGTTCTTC. It codes for CASSSRSSGGYNEQFF.

The chain links TRBV2 to TRBJ2-3, with 10 bases matching TRBD2. The CDR3 is 14 amino acids. CDR1 is SNHLY, CDR2 FYNNEI, per germline. V lost 8 bases, J lost 5 bases, and 7 bases stayed unmatched. In nucleotides, the CDR3 is TGTGCCAGCCGAGCGGGGGGGCCTGTAGATACGCAGTATTTT. Protein sequence: CASRAGGPVDTQYF.

The CDR3 region has the DNA TGCGCCAGCAGCCAAGTCTGGGGGGGGAGGACAGATACGCAGTATTTT. Translating it yields CASSQVWGGRTDTQYF. The chain joins TRBV4-3 to TRBJ2-3; 7 bases are a match to TRBD2. Germline V CDR1 and CDR2: LGHNA, YSLEER. With 1 base clipped from V and 3 bases from J, the junction kept 7 bases outside the gene matches. The length of the CDR3 is 16 residues.

In DNA form, the CDR3 reads TGTGCCAGCAACCAGGTGTTGAGGGGTACTGAGCAGTTCTTC. Translation gives CASNQVLRGTEQFF. The chain couples TRBV7-6 to TRBJ2-1; possibly TRBD1 or TRBD2 for D (5 bases each). V was cut by 7 bases and J by 9 bases, with 19 bases left in between. Germline loops: CDR1 SGHVS, CDR2 FNYEAQ. CDR3 length equals 14 residues.

The CDR3 sequence: CASSYSHRGDQPQHF. Written as DNA, the CDR3 is TGCGCCAGCAGCTACAGCCACAGGGGGGATCAGCCCCAGCATTTT. The chain links TRBV4-3 to TRBJ1-5; TRBD1 agrees at 8 bases. CDR1 is LGHNA, CDR2 YSLEER, per germline. This CDR3 spans 15 amino acids. V lost 5 bases, J lost 5 bases, and 8 bases stayed unmatched.

This clone has only a few counts. The chain combines TRBV27 with TRBJ2-7; no clear D gene. Trimming stripped 3 bases from V and 2 bases from J, with 8 bases between. The germline V gene has CDR1 MNHEY and CDR2 SMNVEV (reference sequence). The CDR3 loop spans 13 amino acids. In DNA form, the CDR3 reads TGTGCCAGCAGTTTTGACCGTGCCTACGAGCAGTACTTC. Translation: CASSFDRAYEQYF.

V usage is TRBV15 and J usage is TRBJ1-1, with D maybe TRBD1 (5 bases). The CDR3 length is 18 residues. CDR1 is LNHNV and CDR2 is YYDKDF in the germline V gene (reference sequence). V was shortened by 5 bases and J by 5 bases, with 27 bases between the two germline ends. CDR3 sequence reads: CATSEGTRWEGKETEAFF. In DNA, the CDR3 is TGTGCCACCAGCGAGGGCACACGATGGGAGGGGAAGGAGACTGAAGCTTTCTTT.

The gene calls are TRBV6-1 and TRBJ1-6; D remains unclear. CDR1 and CDR2 from the germline V gene are MNHNS and SASEGT. The ends were cut back, 1 base at V and 10 bases at J, with 8 bases in the middle. The CDR3 runs 13 residues. The CDR3 loop reads CASSEGAESPLHF. For the CDR3, the DNA is TGTGCCAGCAGTGAAGGGGCAGAGTCACCCCTCCACTTT.

CDR3 in amino acids: CAWGTGIGNTIYF. CDR3 in DNA: TGTGCCTGGGGGACAGGCATTGGAAACACCATATATTTT. V gene TRBV30 combines with J gene TRBJ1-3, with 8 positions matching TRBD1. V shed 5 bases, J shed 3 bases, and the junction held 3 bases outside the gene matches. CDR1 GTSNPN and CDR2 SVGIG come from the germline V gene (reference sequence). The CDR3 runs to 13 residues.

A few counts support this clone. The V gene is TRBV11-2, the J gene TRBJ2-3; D might be TRBD1 (6 bases). The germline V gene encodes CDR1 SGHAT and CDR2 FQNNGV. The CDR3 totals 15 residues. The ends were cut back, 1 base at V and 6 bases at J, with 14 bases in the middle. In DNA form, the CDR3 reads TGTGCCAGCAGCTTAGGCCCCACAGGGACCGATACGCAGTATTTT. This sequence encodes CASSLGPTGTDTQYF.

The rearrangement links TRBV7-9 to TRBJ2-2; D is ambiguous. The length of the CDR3 is 12 residues. Trimming pared 2 bases from V and 4 bases from J, leaving 2 bases between. CDR1 and CDR2 from the germline V gene are SEHNR and FQNEAQ (reference sequence). CDR3 loop: CASSLSTGELFF. For the CDR3, the DNA is TGTGCCAGCAGCTTAAGCACCGGGGAGCTGTTTTTT.

This chain links TRBV30 with TRBJ2-1, with a tentative D call TRBD1 (5 bases). Germline V lookup: CDR1 GTSNPN, CDR2 SVGIG (reference sequence). The CDR3 extends over 16 amino acids. With 1 base removed from V and 4 bases from J, the gap between germline ends came to 17 bases. The CDR3 coding sequence is TGTGCCTGGAGTGAGCTAGGTGGAAAGGGGTACAATGAGCAGTTCTTC. Protein sequence: CAWSELGGKGYNEQFF.

This clone was seen a handful of times. The CDR3 is CAWRVGGLIDPPLHF. CDR3 sequence (DNA): TGTGCCTGGAGAGTTGGGGGGCTAATCGATCCACCCCTCCACTTT. This rearrangement joins TRBV30 to TRBJ1-6; maybe TRBD1 (6 bases). Trimming removed 3 bases at V and 11 bases at J, with 20 bases between. The CDR3 spans 15 residues. Germline lookup yields CDR1 GTSNPN and CDR2 SVGIG (reference sequence).

V gene TRBV5-4 combines with J gene TRBJ1-6, with D uncertain. Trimming removed 1 base at V and 9 bases at J, with 11 bases between. CDR1 SGHNT and CDR2 YYREEE come from the germline V gene (reference sequence). The CDR3 runs to 14 residues. In DNA, the CDR3 is TGTGCCAGCAGCTTGCGCGTTATAGGTTCACCCCTCCACTTT. Encoded protein: CASSLRVIGSPLHF.

V gene TRBV28 combines with J gene TRBJ2-7; D might be TRBD2 (5 bases). Germline values: CDR1 MDHEN, CDR2 SYDVKM. V was shortened by 3 bases and J by 0 bases, with 24 bases between the two germline ends. The CDR3 loop spans 19 amino acids. The CDR3 nucleotides are TGTGCCAGCAGTTTTGTAGGTAGTGGCGCACTAGGAACCTCCTACGAGCAGTACTTC. Its translation: CASSFVGSGALGTSYEQYF.

V gene TRBV5-4 combines with J gene TRBJ2-2; D is possibly TRBD2 (7 bases). The CDR3 loop spans 15 amino acids. Germline V gives CDR1 SGHNT, CDR2 YYREEE (reference sequence). Trimming left V 4 bases short and J 4 bases short, with 14 bases between. This CDR3 is CASSLGGPTTGELFF. The CDR3 nucleotides are TGTGCCAGCAGCCTCGGGGGGCCGACCACCGGGGAGCTGTTTTTT.

V and J are TRBV6-5 and TRBJ1-1, with 8 bases lining up with TRBD1. Germline V gene lookup returns CDR1 MNHEY and CDR2 SVGAGI. V lost 4 bases and J lost 6; bases outside the gene matches: 4. The CDR3 totals 13 residues. CDR3 DNA sequence: TGTGCCAGCAGTTGGACAGGGAGTGCTGAAGCTTTCTTT. This gives the protein CASSWTGSAEAFF.

The chain is built from TRBV28 and TRBJ2-3; possibly TRBD2 for D (5 bases). Germline V gene data show CDR1 as MDHEN and CDR2 as SYDVKM. Trimming left V 11 bases short and J 6 bases short, with 18 bases between. CDR3 length: 13 amino acids. CDR3 sequence: CAVVIDRGDTQYF. In nucleotides, the CDR3 is TGTGCCGTCGTAATAGACCGAGGGGATACGCAGTATTTT.